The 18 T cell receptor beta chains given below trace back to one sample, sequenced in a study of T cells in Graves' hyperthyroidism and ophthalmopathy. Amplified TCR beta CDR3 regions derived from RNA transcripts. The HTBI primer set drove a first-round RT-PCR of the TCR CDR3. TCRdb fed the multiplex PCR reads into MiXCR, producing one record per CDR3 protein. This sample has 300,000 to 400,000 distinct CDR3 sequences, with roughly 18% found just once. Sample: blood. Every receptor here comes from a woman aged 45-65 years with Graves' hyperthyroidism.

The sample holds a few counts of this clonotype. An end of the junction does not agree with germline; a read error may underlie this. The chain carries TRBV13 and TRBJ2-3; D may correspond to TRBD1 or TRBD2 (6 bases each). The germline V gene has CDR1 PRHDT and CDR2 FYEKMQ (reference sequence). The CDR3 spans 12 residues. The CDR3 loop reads CASSLNPGGQCF. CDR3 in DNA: TGTGCCAGCAGCTTAAACCCTGGGGGGCAGTGTTTT.

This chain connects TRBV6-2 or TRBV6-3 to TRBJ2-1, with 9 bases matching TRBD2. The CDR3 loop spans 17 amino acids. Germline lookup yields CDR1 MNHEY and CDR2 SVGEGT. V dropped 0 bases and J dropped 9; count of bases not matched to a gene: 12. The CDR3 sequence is CASSYSPVSGGWGEQFF. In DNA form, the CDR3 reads TGTGCCAGCAGTTACTCCCCAGTGAGCGGGGGGTGGGGTGAGCAGTTCTTC.

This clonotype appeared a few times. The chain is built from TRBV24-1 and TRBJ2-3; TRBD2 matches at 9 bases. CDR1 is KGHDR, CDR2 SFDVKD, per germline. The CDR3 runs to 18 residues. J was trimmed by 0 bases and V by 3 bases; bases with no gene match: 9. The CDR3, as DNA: TGTGCCACCAGTGATCCCAGGACTAGCGAGAAGAGCACAGATACGCAGTATTTT. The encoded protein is CATSDPRTSEKSTDTQYF.

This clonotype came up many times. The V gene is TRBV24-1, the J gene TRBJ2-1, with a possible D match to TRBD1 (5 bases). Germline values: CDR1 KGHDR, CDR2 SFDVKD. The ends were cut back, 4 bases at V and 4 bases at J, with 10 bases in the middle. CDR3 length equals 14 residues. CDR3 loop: CATSDSTGYNEQFF. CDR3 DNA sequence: TGTGCCACCAGTGACTCCACAGGTTACAATGAGCAGTTCTTC.

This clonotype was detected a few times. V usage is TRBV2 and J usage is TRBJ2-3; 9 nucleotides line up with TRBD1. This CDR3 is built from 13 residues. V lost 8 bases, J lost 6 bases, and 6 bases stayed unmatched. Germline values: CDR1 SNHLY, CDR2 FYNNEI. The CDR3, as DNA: TGTGCCAGCCCCGGGACAGGGTTGGATACGCAGTATTTT. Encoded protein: CASPGTGLDTQYF.

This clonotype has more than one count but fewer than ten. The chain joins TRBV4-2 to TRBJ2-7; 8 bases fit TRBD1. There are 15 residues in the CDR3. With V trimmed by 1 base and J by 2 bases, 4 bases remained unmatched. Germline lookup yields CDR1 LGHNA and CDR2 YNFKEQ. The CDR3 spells CASSQVIQGAYEQYF. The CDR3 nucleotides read TGTGCCAGCAGCCAAGTTATACAGGGGGCCTACGAGCAGTACTTC.

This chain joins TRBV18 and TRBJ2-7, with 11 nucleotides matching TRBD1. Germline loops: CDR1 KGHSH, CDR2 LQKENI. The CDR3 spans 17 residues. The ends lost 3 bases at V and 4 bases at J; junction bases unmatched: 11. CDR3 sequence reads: CASSPRSGQGAGYEQYF. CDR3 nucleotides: TGTGCCAGCTCACCCAGGAGCGGACAGGGGGCGGGGTACGAGCAGTACTTC.

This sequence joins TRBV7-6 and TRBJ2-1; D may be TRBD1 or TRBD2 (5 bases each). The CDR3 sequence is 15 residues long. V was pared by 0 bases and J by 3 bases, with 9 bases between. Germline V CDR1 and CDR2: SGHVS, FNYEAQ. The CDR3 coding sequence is TGTGCCAGCAGCTTAGCGCATGGGGGCTACAATGAGCAGTTCTTC. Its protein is CASSLAHGGYNEQFF. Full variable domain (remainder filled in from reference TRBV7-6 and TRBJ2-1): GAGVSQSPRYKVTKRGQDVALRCDPISGHVSLYWYRQALGQGPEFLTYFNYEAQQDKSGLPNDRFSAERPEGSISTLTIQRTEQRDSAMYRCASSLAHGGYNEQFFGPGTRLTVL.

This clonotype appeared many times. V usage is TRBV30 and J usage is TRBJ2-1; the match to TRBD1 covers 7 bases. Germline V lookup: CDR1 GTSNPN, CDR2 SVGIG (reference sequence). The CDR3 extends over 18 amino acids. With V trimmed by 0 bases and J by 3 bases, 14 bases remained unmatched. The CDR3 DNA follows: TGTGCCTGGAGTGTATCCCGGCTTGAGCAGGGGGTCTACAATGAGCAGTTCTTC. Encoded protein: CAWSVSRLEQGVYNEQFF.

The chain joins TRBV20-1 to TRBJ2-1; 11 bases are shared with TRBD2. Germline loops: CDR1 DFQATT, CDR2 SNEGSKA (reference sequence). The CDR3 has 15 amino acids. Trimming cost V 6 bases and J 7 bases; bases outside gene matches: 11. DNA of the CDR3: TGCAGTGCGGGGACCGGGACTAGCGGTCATAATGAGCAGTTCTTC. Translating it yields CSAGTGTSGHNEQFF.

The CDR3, as DNA: TGTGCCAGCAGCCCCACCTCCGGCTACACCTTC. This sequence encodes CASSPTSGYTF. The chain recombines TRBV7-9 with TRBJ1-2; D gene ambiguous. Germline V CDR1 and CDR2: SEHNR, FQNEAQ (reference sequence). With 5 bases removed from V and 8 bases from J, the gap between germline ends came to 9 bases. This CDR3 region has 11 residues.

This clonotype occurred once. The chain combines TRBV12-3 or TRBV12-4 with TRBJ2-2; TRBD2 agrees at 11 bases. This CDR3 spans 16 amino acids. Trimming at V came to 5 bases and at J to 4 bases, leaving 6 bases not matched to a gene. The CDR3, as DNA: TGTGCCAGCAGTCCCCGTGGGACTAGCGGCACCGGGGAGCTGTTTTTT. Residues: CASSPRGTSGTGELFF.

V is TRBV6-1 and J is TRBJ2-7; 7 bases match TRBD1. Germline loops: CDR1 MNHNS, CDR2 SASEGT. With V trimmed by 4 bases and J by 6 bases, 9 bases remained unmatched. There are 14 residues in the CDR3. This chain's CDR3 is CASSARQGNSEQYF. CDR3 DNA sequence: TGTGCCAGCAGTGCCAGACAGGGAAACTCCGAGCAGTACTTC.

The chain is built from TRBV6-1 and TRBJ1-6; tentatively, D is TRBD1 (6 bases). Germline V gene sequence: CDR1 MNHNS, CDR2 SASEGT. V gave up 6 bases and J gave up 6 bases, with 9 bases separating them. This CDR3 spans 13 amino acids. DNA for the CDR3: TGTGCCAGCAGGTCGGACAGTAATTCACCCCTCCACTTT. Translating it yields CASRSDSNSPLHF.

CDR3 DNA sequence: TGTGCCAGCAGTTCCTTCGACAGGTTAGACACCGGGGAGCTGTTTTTT. Translated, it gives CASSSFDRLDTGELFF. The chain carries TRBV27 and TRBJ2-2; D is perhaps TRBD1 (6 bases). The length of the CDR3 is 16 residues. Trimming pared 4 bases from V and 3 bases from J, leaving 15 bases between. Germline-derived CDR1 and CDR2 are MNHEY and SMNVEV (reference sequence).

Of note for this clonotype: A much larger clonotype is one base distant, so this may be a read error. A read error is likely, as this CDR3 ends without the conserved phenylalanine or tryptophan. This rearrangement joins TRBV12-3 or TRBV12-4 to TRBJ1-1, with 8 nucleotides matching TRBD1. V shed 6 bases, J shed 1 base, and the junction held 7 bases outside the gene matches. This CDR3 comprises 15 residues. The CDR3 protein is CASSGTGPGNTEAFL. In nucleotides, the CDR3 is TGTGCCAGCAGCGGGACAGGCCCGGGGAACACTGAAGCTTTCCTT.

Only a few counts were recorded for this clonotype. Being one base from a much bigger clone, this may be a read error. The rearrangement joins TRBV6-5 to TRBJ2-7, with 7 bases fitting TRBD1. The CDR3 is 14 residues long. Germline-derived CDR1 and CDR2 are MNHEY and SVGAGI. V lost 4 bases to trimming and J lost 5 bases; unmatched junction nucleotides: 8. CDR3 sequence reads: CASSSTGNNHEQYF. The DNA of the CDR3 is TGTGCCAGCAGTTCGACAGGGAATAACCACGAGCAGTACTTC.

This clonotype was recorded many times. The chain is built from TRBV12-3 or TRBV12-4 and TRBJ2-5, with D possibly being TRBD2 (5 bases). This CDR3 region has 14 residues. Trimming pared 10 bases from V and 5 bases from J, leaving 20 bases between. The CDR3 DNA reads TGTGCCACCCGTCCTAGCTTGGTCGGGGAGACCCAGTACTTC. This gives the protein CATRPSLVGETQYF.